What follows are 3 T cell receptor beta chains derived from one specimen sequenced in a study of CXCR3-negative and CXCR3-positive naive CD8 T cells. Each TRB cDNA library was prepared by 5' RACE (with UMI labels). Reprocessing the 5' RACE reads, TCRdb reports a single entry for every CDR3 protein and omits DNA. This specimen shows tens of thousands of distinct CDR3 sequences; the ten leading clones hold about 1.6%. Sequencing used naive CXCR3- CD8+ T cells from blood. Noted subset: CD45RO-CCR7+CD27+CD95- naive CD8+ T cells lacking CXCR3 (TNR3-). Receptors originate from a human donor in good health. Some clones in this sample may be carry-over from other donors' samples.

The chain links TRBV10-3 to TRBJ1-3; TCRdb's D call of TRBD1 is untestable without DNA. This CDR3 is built from 17 residues. The germline V gene encodes CDR1 ENHRY and CDR2 SYGVKD. This CDR3 is CAISEHGTAYSGNTIYF.

This sequence joins TRBV9 and TRBJ2-1; TCRdb lists TRBD2, though no DNA is available to test this call. Germline V CDR1 and CDR2: SGDLS, YYNGEE. The CDR3 is 15 amino acids. CDR3 loop: CASSPGTSGVNEQFF.

The V call is TRBV28, the J call TRBJ2-3. In germline, CDR1 is MDHEN, CDR2 SYDVKM. The CDR3 extends over 13 amino acids. The chain's CDR3 is CASSLRHTDTQYF.